Only one count was recorded for the clone carrying this T cell receptor (beta chain). CDR3 size: 14 residues. Trimming removed 1 base from V and 5 bases from J, with 12 bases in between. Germline values: CDR1 SGHRS, CDR2 YFSETQ. This sample was included in a study of blood T cell repertoires in COVID-19. Across the study: COVID-19 samples collected from the United States, Italy and Spain covered acute and convalescent phases.

Sequencing used immunoSEQ multiplex PCR; TCRdb keeps in-frame clones, though not all of them. The sample records 75,000 to 90,000 clones, about 82% being singletons. The V and J genes are TRBV5-1 and TRBJ1-1; a possible D gene is TRBD1 (5 bases). The TCR originated in a man aged 45-60 years with active COVID-19. The sequencing sample was made of peripheral blood. CDR3 nucleotide sequence: TGCGCCAGCAGCTTGAAGCTCAGGGATACTGAAGCTTTCTTT. It codes for CASSLKLRDTEAFF.